This TCR beta chain is drawn from a study of response to subunit inactivated influenza vaccine. Study outcomes and limitations: It was suggested by the authors that few new T cells are recruited by each seasonal influenza vaccination.

The ends were cut back, 4 bases at V and 2 bases at J, with 11 bases in the middle. CDR1 and CDR2 (germline): DFQATT, SNEGSKA (reference sequence). The CDR3 sequence is 13 residues long. This clonotype was seen at least ten times. Its antigen is still unknown. TCRdb redid the calling of the RT-PCR reads with MiXCR, one entry per CDR3 protein. The repertoire consists of around 520,000 distinct CDR3 sequences, with roughly 12% occurring once and the leading ten covering roughly 10%. The chain employs TRBV20-1 and TRBJ1-2; D ambiguous. The input for sequencing was PBMCs from blood, taken on the day of vaccination. The sequence was obtained from a man aged 45-60 years who received an inactivated influenza vaccine. This CDR3 is CSATTDRNYGYTF. For the CDR3, the DNA is TGCAGTGCTACAACAGACCGAAACTATGGCTACACCTTC.